The source of this T cell receptor (beta chain) is a study of radiotherapy plus CTLA-4 blockade in lung cancer. Clones were sequenced by immunoSEQ multiplex PCR, and TCRdb holds only the in-frame ones, with some missing. Seen here are approximately 67,000 clones, approximately 82% observed once, and the top ten hold less than 5%. The V gene lost 3 bases and the J gene lost 2 bases, with 13 bases spanning the gap. The germline V gene encodes CDR1 SQVTM and CDR2 ANQGSEA. This CDR3 spans 15 amino acids. Sample: peripheral blood, taken from a patient treated with radiotherapy plus ipilimumab. This TCR was sampled from a human donor with non-small cell lung cancer who had a partial response to radiotherapy plus ipilimumab. The J gene is TRBJ2-2, the V gene TRBV29-1; D is perhaps TRBD2 (6 bases). Written as DNA, the CDR3 is TGCAGCGTTGACGGAGGGGCCCTTAACACCGGGGAGCTGTTTTTT. Residues: CSVDGGALNTGELFF.